This record concerns one T cell receptor (beta chain) sequence. This sample is part of a study of monozygotic twins with inflammatory bowel disease. The blood volume drawn from each donor was around 2.6 ml. Germline V gene data show CDR1 as SGHVS and CDR2 as FQNEAQ. This CDR3 is built from 14 residues. After re-calling the 5' RACE reads, TCRdb lists one entry per CDR3 protein, DNA absent. The ten most abundant clones cover approximately 2% of a sample with 310,000 or so distinct CDR3 sequences. The chain is built from TRBV7-8 and TRBJ2-5; with no DNA, the TCRdb D assignment of TRBD1 cannot be verified. Source material: blood. The clonotype was recovered from a human donor with ulcerative colitis or Crohn's disease, or a healthy co-twin of an affected twin (not recorded which). CDR3: CASNGRWLQETQYF.